This T cell receptor (beta chain) was observed in a study of CXCR3-negative and CXCR3-positive naive CD8 T cells. Whole-study context: Overall TRB read output was about 135 million, and each library contained about 1.5 +/- 0.3 million reads. Findings and limits, study-wide: High diversity, comparable across both naive subsets, contrasted with much lower diversity in memory CD8+ cells. Naive CXCR3-negative cells resembled naive CXCR3-positive cells in TRBV-TRBJ usage; memory cells differed. TRB CDR3s of CXCR3-positive naive cells were more hydrophobic than those of CXCR3-negative naive cells.

UMI-labeled TRB cDNA libraries were prepared by 5' RACE. After re-calling the 5' RACE reads, TCRdb lists one entry per CDR3 protein, DNA absent. The sample data list under 85,000 distinct CDR3 sequences. On this clonotype itself: The antigen is unknown.

The CDR3 has 13 amino acids. Germline-derived CDR1 and CDR2 are SQVTM and ANQGSEA. Material for sequencing was naive CXCR3+ CD8+ T cells from blood. Subset here: CD45RO-CCR7+CD27+CD95- naive CD8+ T cells expressing CXCR3 (TNR3+). The source is a human donor in good health. Some clones in this sample may be carry-over from other donors' samples. The rearrangement joins TRBV29-1 to TRBJ2-7; TCRdb proposes TRBD2, but this gene call is untestable without DNA. The CDR3 region is CSVRDKPSYEQYF.